Sequencing of this T cell receptor beta chain was carried out in a study of T cell changes during pregnancy in multiple sclerosis. Some clones are missing from TCRdb's copy, which holds only in-frame ones; the method was immunoSEQ multiplex PCR. Here the sample spans about 12,000 clones, about 86% being singletons. This CDR3 region has 14 residues. The germline V gene encodes CDR1 GTSNPN and CDR2 SVGIG (reference sequence). The V segment lost 1 base and the J segment 3 bases; nucleotides outside the gene matches: 0. The chain combines TRBV30 with TRBJ2-2, with 9 bases aligning to TRBD2. This TCR was sampled from a female donor in good health, enrolled as a control in a pregnancy study. The material sequenced was CD8+ T cells from peripheral blood mononuclear cells, taken in the second trimester of pregnancy. CDR3 in amino acids: CAWSGTSDTGELFF. CDR3 in DNA: TGTGCCTGGAGTGGGACTAGCGACACCGGGGAGCTGTTTTTT.